This TCR beta chain was sequenced for a study of beta chain features in type 1 diabetes. Study-level points and caveats: VDJ junctions sequenced from type 1 diabetes patients showed fewer insertions and more deletions. In all four CD4+ subsets, TCRB CDR3 length was significantly, moderately reduced in type 1 diabetes. Overrepresentation of cells with high TCR expression could result from cDNA sequencing. In the patient group, naive, central memory and Treg TCRB repertoires seemed more alike than in the healthy donor group.

This clone was counted between two and nine times. Its matching antigen is unknown. Stem cell-like memory, regulatory, central memory and naive CD4+ cells were sorted via CD45RO/CCR7/CD25/CD127/CD95/CD27. The isolated RNA, all of it, was reverse transcribed, so expressed TCRB transcripts were what got sequenced. TCRdb's copy holds only in-frame clones and misses some; the assay was immunoSEQ multiplex PCR. The sample lists under 150,000 clones; 9% were seen once. The clonotype originates from a man aged 25 to 40 with type 1 diabetes. The sequenced sample was central memory CD4+ T cells from blood.

The CDR3 protein is CASSLNTREQYF. The CDR3 nucleotides are TGTGCCAGCAGCTTAAACACCAGGGAGCAGTACTTC. The rearrangement joins TRBV7-9 to TRBJ2-7; D gene ambiguous. The CDR3 loop spans 12 amino acids. V lost 2 bases, J lost 7 bases, and 9 bases lay in between. Germline V gene sequence: CDR1 SEHNR, CDR2 FQNEAQ (reference sequence).